The 13 T cell receptor beta chains given below trace back to one sample, sequenced in a study of cytomegalovirus exposure and HLA in healthy donors (dated by TCRdb to 2015 to 2018). The library came from the immunoSEQ multiplex PCR assay. A mixture of 60 forward primers for TCR Vbeta segments and 13 reverse primers for TCR Jbeta segments was used in the multiplex PCR. The table was pulled from immuneACCESS by TCRdb, which kept in-frame rearrangements only. Such tables lose some clones; where checked, under half of the loss comes from unresolved V genes, and the rest has no known cause. The table for this sample lists some 130,000 clones; roughly three quarters of them were counted only once. The leading ten clones occupy approximately 1.5% of the sample. Sequenced material: PBMCs. The receptor source for this set is a woman younger than 30 in good health and CMV-seronegative.

The genes are TRBV6-5 and TRBJ2-7; 7 nucleotides match TRBD1. The germline V gene encodes CDR1 MNHEY and CDR2 SVGAGI. The CDR3 consists of 14 residues. Trimming at V came to 0 bases and at J to 4 bases, leaving 3 bases not matched to a gene. In nucleotides, the CDR3 is TGTGCCAGCAGTTACTCCAACAGGGGATACGAGCAGTACTTC. It translates to CASSYSNRGYEQYF.

CDR3 bases: TGTGCCAGCAGTCACCTTGCCGGCGGGGGAGGACAGATAAATGAGCAGTTCTTC. The encoded protein is CASSHLAGGGGQINEQFF. The rearrangement uses TRBV6-4 and TRBJ2-1; possibly TRBD2 for D (7 bases). Trimming removed 5 bases at V and 7 bases at J, with 27 bases between. The CDR3 contains 18 residues. The germline CDR1 and CDR2 sequences are MRHNA and SNTAGT.

Note on this clone: Its ends do not fully match the called genes, so a read error is possible. The chain carries TRBV5-6 and TRBJ2-6; perhaps TRBD1 as D (5 bases). Germline V gene lookup returns CDR1 SGHDT and CDR2 YYEEEE. The CDR3 is 14 amino acids. The CDR3 DNA reads as TGTGCCAGCAGCTTATCATATGGGGCCAACGCCCTGACTTTC. Amino acid sequence: CASSLSYGANALTF. Complete variable domain (other parts from reference TRBV5-6 and TRBJ2-6): DAGVTQSPTHLIKTRGQQVTLRCSPKSGHDTVSWYQQALGQGPQFIFQYYEEEERQRGNFPDRFSGHQFPNYSSELNVNALLLGDSALYLCASSLSYGANALTFGAGSRLTVL.

The rearrangement joins TRBV19 to TRBJ1-5; 7 bases are shared with TRBD1. CDR1 is LNHDA, CDR2 SQIVND, per germline (reference sequence). The CDR3 consists of 13 residues. Unmatched junction bases numbered 9, after V lost 5 bases and J lost 11 bases. CDR3 coding DNA: TGTGCCAGTAGTGTAACAGGGGCCAGGACCCAGCATTTT. Residues: CASSVTGARTQHF.

The CDR3 nucleotides read TGTGCCAGCAGCTTGGGATTCCGGGGGAGGACCTACGAGCAGTACTTC. Amino acid sequence: CASSLGFRGRTYEQYF. This chain uses TRBV5-4 with TRBJ2-7, with a tentative D call TRBD2 (6 bases). Between the trimmed V and J ends, which lost 0 bases and 2 bases, there was a span of 15 bases. Looked up from germline, CDR1 is SGHNT and CDR2 is YYREEE (reference sequence). The CDR3 consists of 16 residues.

The chain combines TRBV5-6 with TRBJ2-5; D is unclear. Matching the DNA end better, TRBJ2-7 makes the J call doubtful. CDR1 SGHDT and CDR2 YYEEEE come from the germline V gene. The CDR3 contains 12 residues. CDR3: CASSFTSYEQYF. The CDR3 coding sequence is TGTGCCAGCAGCTTTACCTCCTACGAGCAGTACTTC.

The chain links TRBV6-5 to TRBJ2-5, with D tentatively TRBD1 (6 bases). This CDR3 has 14 residues. Germline V gene data show CDR1 as MNHEY and CDR2 as SVGAGI. V lost 2 bases and J 4 bases, leaving 11 bases between the germline ends. The CDR3 sequence is CASSYLVGGETQYF. CDR3 bases: TGTGCCAGCAGTTACCTGGTAGGGGGAGAGACCCAGTACTTC.

The chain recombines TRBV7-6 with TRBJ2-1, with 7 bases matching TRBD2. Germline CDR1 SGHVS, CDR2 FNYEAQ. The CDR3 contains 14 residues. The V and J ends lost 5 bases and 10 bases, in that order; junction bases with no gene match: 11. The CDR3 DNA follows: TGTGCCAGCAGCGTGGCTCGTCCGGGGGGAGAGCAGTTCTTC. Its protein product is CASSVARPGGEQFF.

This clone appeared a few times. The rearrangement links TRBV7-8 to TRBJ2-3; D possibly corresponds to TRBD2 (7 bases). Trimming removed 6 bases from V and 2 bases from J, with 15 bases in between. This CDR3 spans 15 amino acids. Germline V gene data show CDR1 as SGHVS and CDR2 as FQNEAQ. The CDR3 region has the DNA TGTGCCAGCAGGTCGCGAGCGGGACACACAGATACGCAGTATTTT. Translating it yields CASRSRAGHTDTQYF.

The V gene is TRBV19, the J gene TRBJ1-4; no clear D. Germline loops: CDR1 LNHDA, CDR2 SQIVND (reference sequence). The V gene lost 8 bases and the J gene lost 8 bases, with 15 bases spanning the gap. The CDR3 contains 13 residues. The CDR3 loop is CASQQRVEEKLFF. Written as DNA, the CDR3 is TGTGCCAGTCAACAAAGAGTGGAGGAAAAACTGTTTTTT.

The CDR3 reads CASSEGERFSYEQYF. In nucleotides, the CDR3 is TGTGCCAGCAGTGAAGGGGAGCGGTTCTCCTACGAGCAGTACTTC. The chain links TRBV2 to TRBJ2-7; possibly TRBD2 for D (5 bases). Germline V gene lookup returns CDR1 SNHLY and CDR2 FYNNEI. V was pared by 1 base and J by 0 bases, with 10 bases between. The CDR3 totals 15 residues.

This chain joins TRBV5-1 and TRBJ1-2; the match to TRBD1 covers 8 bases. The CDR3 loop spans 16 amino acids. The germline CDR1 and CDR2 sequences are SGHRS and YFSETQ. Trimming cost V 0 bases and J 8 bases; bases outside gene matches: 12. CDR3 DNA sequence: TGCGCCAGCAGCTTGGCCATAGGAACGACAGGGGACGGCTACACCTTC. Its translation is CASSLAIGTTGDGYTF.

The chain is built from TRBV5-5 and TRBJ2-3; 7 bases are a match to TRBD2. Looked up from germline, CDR1 is SGHKS and CDR2 is YYEKEE (reference sequence). The V and J ends lost 4 bases and 2 bases, in that order; junction bases with no gene match: 7. The CDR3 loop spans 15 amino acids. The CDR3 loop reads CASSKTSRSTDTQYF. CDR3 DNA sequence: TGTGCCAGCAGCAAGACTAGCAGATCCACAGATACGCAGTATTTT.